This T cell receptor beta chain was captured by sequencing in a study of T-cell reconstitution after alpha-beta-depleted transplantation in children. Study conclusions and caveats: Some patients owed their high day-60 TCRbeta diversity to surviving recipient T cells and thymic progenitors. It was newly produced T cells that mostly accounted for T-cell counts and diversity one year after transplant.

Researchers prepared the TCRbeta library using unique molecular identifiers, the study reports. TCRdb itself ran the PCR reads through MiXCR, one entry per CDR3 protein. Among roughly 500,000 distinct CDR3 sequences listed, roughly a tenth were seen once. The count of this clonotype is one. Its antigen remains unknown. A read error is possible here, since a much larger clone lies one base away. This CDR3 region has 14 residues. Per the germline V gene, CDR1 is MDHEN and CDR2 is SYDVKM. The chain carries TRBV28 and TRBJ2-5; 7 bases line up with TRBD1. The source of this sequence is a child under 10 years old with inherited bone marrow failure, due to receive a stem cell transplant. Source: PBMCs, taken before TCRalphabeta/CD19-depleted stem cell transplant. The CDR3 reads CASSRTGVREAQYF. The DNA for the CDR3 is TGTGCCAGCAGCCGAACAGGGGTCAGAGAGGCCCAGTACTTC.